This TCR beta chain appears in the sequencing data of a study of blood T cell repertoires in COVID-19. Across the whole study: Donors in the United States, Italy and Spain gave samples during acute or convalescent COVID-19. The analysed material was cDNA or gDNA that came from T cells, B-cell-depleted T cells, or PBMCs.

Original data processing: Quantification of nucleated cells was approximated via reference gene primer amplification. Clones were read by immunoSEQ multiplex PCR, and TCRdb kept only the in-frame ones, dropping some. V and J calls and clone size come straight from that table; D and trimming were deduced from the DNA. The sample comprises 30,000 to 45,000 clones, roughly 87% of which are singletons, and 7% to 9% rests with the top ten. V was pared by 6 bases and J by 4 bases, with 6 bases of the junction left unmatched. Germline CDR1 is MNHEY and CDR2 is SVGAGI. This CDR3 is 14 amino acids long. The receptor comes from a human donor in a cohort sampled during active COVID-19. V and J are TRBV6-5 and TRBJ1-2, with 9 bases identical to TRBD1. Source material: peripheral blood. In DNA, the CDR3 is TGTGCCAGCAGCCGAGACAGGGGGGCCTATGGCTACACCTTC. Translating it yields CASSRDRGAYGYTF.